A single sample is the source of the 8 T cell receptor beta chains below, sequenced in a study of T cell responses to AZD1222 COVID-19 vaccine. Using immunoSEQ multiplex PCR, the repertoire was profiled, and TCRdb retains in-frame clones only, with some absent. The sample includes around 65,000 clones, about four fifths of them seen just once. The source material was peripheral blood, sampled 28 days after the second AZD1222 dose. The receptor source for this set is an adult who received the AZD1222 COVID-19 vaccine.

The chain recombines TRBV2 with TRBJ2-7; 11 bases agree with TRBD2. CDR3 size: 14 residues. Germline loops: CDR1 SNHLY, CDR2 FYNNEI. V shed 6 bases and J 0 bases; nucleotides not matched to a gene: 1. The CDR3 DNA reads as TGTGCCAGCAGGGGGACTAGCGGCTCCTACGAGCAGTACTTC. It codes for CASRGTSGSYEQYF.

The chain has TRBV19 and TRBJ2-7; 9 bases line up with TRBD2. The CDR3 totals 18 residues. V gave up 6 bases and J gave up 2 bases; unmatched junction bases: 17. Germline V gene data show CDR1 as LNHDA and CDR2 as SQIVND (reference sequence). The CDR3 loop is CASRPVGGSGSQAYEQYF. The CDR3 nucleotides are TGTGCCAGTAGGCCAGTGGGCGGTAGCGGGAGTCAGGCCTACGAGCAGTACTTC.

V is TRBV6-5 and J is TRBJ1-1; 8 bases agree with TRBD1. V gave up 6 bases and J gave up 1 base; unmatched junction bases: 7. The CDR3 has 15 amino acids. Germline V gene data show CDR1 as MNHEY and CDR2 as SVGAGI. The CDR3, as DNA: TGTGCCAGCAGCATCGCAGGGGGCGGGAACACTGAAGCTTTCTTT. Translating it yields CASSIAGGGNTEAFF.

The genes are TRBV5-1 and TRBJ2-7; D is tentatively TRBD1 or TRBD2 (5 bases each). The V end lost 3 bases, the J end lost 4 bases, and 8 bases lay between the germline ends. Germline V gene data show CDR1 as SGHRS and CDR2 as YFSETQ. The CDR3 length is 12 residues. CDR3 in amino acids: CASSSEGYEQYF. In DNA, the CDR3 is TGCGCCAGCAGCTCAGAGGGGTACGAGCAGTACTTC.

This clone has just a few counts. The V call is TRBV7-2, the J call TRBJ2-7; 7 bases are a match to TRBD1. The CDR3 is 14 amino acids. The germline V gene has CDR1 SGHTA and CDR2 FQGNSA. The junction had 8 bases not matched to a gene; V was cut back by 4 bases and J by 5 bases. This chain's CDR3 is CASSSPPTGDEQYF. CDR3 nucleotides: TGTGCCAGCAGCTCACCTCCAACAGGGGACGAGCAGTACTTC.

This rearrangement joins TRBV28 to TRBJ1-2, with D perhaps TRBD1 (5 bases). The CDR3 runs to 14 residues. The germline gives CDR1 MDHEN, CDR2 SYDVKM. The V end lost 2 bases, the J end lost 4 bases, and 11 bases lay between the germline ends. CDR3 residues: CASSLGGGGYGYTF. CDR3 coding DNA: TGTGCCAGCAGTTTAGGGGGGGGAGGCTATGGCTACACCTTC.

The chain links TRBV18 to TRBJ1-1; D gene uncertain. This CDR3 is built from 16 residues. The V and J ends lost 3 bases and 1 base respectively, with 15 bases between them. Germline V gene lookup returns CDR1 KGHSH and CDR2 LQKENI. CDR3 loop: CASSPPRRAQNTEAFF. The DNA for the CDR3 is TGTGCCAGCTCACCGCCCCGCCGGGCGCAGAACACTGAAGCTTTCTTT.

The rearrangement joins TRBV20-1 to TRBJ2-3; D is unresolved. Germline V lookup: CDR1 DFQATT, CDR2 SNEGSKA (reference sequence). The CDR3 runs to 12 residues. V was trimmed by 3 bases and J by 4 bases, leaving 8 bases between them. The CDR3 region is CSASPQPDTQYF. CDR3 DNA: TGCAGTGCTAGTCCACAGCCAGATACGCAGTATTTT.